What follows is one T cell receptor beta chain and its context. This entry comes from a study of technical replicates of blood from a handful of donors. Sequencing was performed with immunoSEQ multiplex PCR; in TCRdb, only in-frame clones are kept and a portion is missing. The sample holds roughly 85,000 clones, approximately 93% seen once. CDR3 length: 14 residues. The germline CDR1 and CDR2 sequences are MNHNS and SASEGT. V was trimmed by 7 bases and J by 0 bases, leaving 9 bases between them. This clonotype was obtained from a human donor in good health. The gene calls are TRBV6-1 and TRBJ1-4, with unresolved D. Sequenced material: T cells isolated from PBMCs. This CDR3 reads CASTPEPTNEKLFF. CDR3 coding DNA: TGTGCCAGCACCCCGGAGCCAACTAATGAAAAACTGTTTTTT.